What follows are 31 T cell receptor beta chains derived from one specimen sequenced in a study of shared clonotypes between healthy human individuals. TCRdb's table, derived via immunoSEQ multiplex PCR, lists solely in-frame clones and lacks some. The data contain 2 million to 2.5 million clones, roughly 93% of them singletons. The sample consisted of naive CD4+ T cells from PBMCs. Subset denoted: CD45RA+ positively selected. The receptors derive from a man younger than 35 in good health. Some clones in this sample may be carry-over from other donors' samples.

This chain connects TRBV19 to TRBJ1-1; 8 nucleotides align to TRBD1. Germline V CDR1 and CDR2: LNHDA, SQIVND (reference sequence). This CDR3 spans 15 amino acids. J gave up 5 bases and V 7 bases, and 12 bases lay outside the gene matches. The CDR3 DNA reads TGTGCCAGTATTCGGACAGGGCGACGGTTAACTGAAGCTTTCTTT. Translated: CASIRTGRRLTEAFF.

The chain joins TRBV30 to TRBJ1-1; D perhaps matches TRBD1 (5 bases). CDR1 GTSNPN and CDR2 SVGIG come from the germline V gene (reference sequence). V was clipped by 7 bases and J by 5 bases, with 17 bases between them. The CDR3 covers 13 residues. The DNA for the CDR3 is TGTGCCTCGGCGGCAGGGCCGTGGACTGAAGCTTTCTTT. This translates into CASAAGPWTEAFF.

In regard to this clone: Other DNA sequences in the same sample also yield this CDR3. The chain combines TRBV7-9 with TRBJ1-1, with D possibly TRBD1 on 6 matching bases. Per the germline V gene, CDR1 is SEHNR and CDR2 is FQNEAQ (reference sequence). This CDR3 has 14 residues. The V end was cut by 5 bases, the J end by 2 bases, with 12 bases between. CDR3 sequence reads: CASSLQGGNTEAFF. In DNA, the CDR3 is TGTGCCAGCAGCCTACAGGGAGGAAACACTGAAGCTTTCTTT.

This chain's CDR3 is CASRFPTVEAFF. As DNA, the CDR3 is TGTGCAAGTCGCTTTCCGACAGTTGAAGCTTTCTTT. This rearrangement joins TRBV12-2 to TRBJ1-1; the table names TRBD1, a call not compared with the DNA. TRBV12-2 is tagged as a pseudogene. This CDR3 has 12 residues.

The V gene is TRBV28, the J gene TRBJ1-5, with TRBD1 matching over 8 bases. The CDR3 totals 14 residues. The trim removed 6 bases at V and 5 bases at J, leaving 6 bases unmatched. Per the germline V gene, CDR1 is MDHEN and CDR2 is SYDVKM. CDR3 region: CASRMGQDYQPQHF. The CDR3 nucleotides read TGTGCCAGCAGAATGGGACAGGACTATCAGCCCCAGCATTTT.

The chain combines TRBV6-5 with TRBJ2-7; D gene uncertain. Trimming cost V 0 bases and J 2 bases, with 11 bases left between them. The CDR3 covers 15 residues. Germline V gene lookup returns CDR1 MNHEY and CDR2 SVGAGI. CDR3 DNA sequence: TGTGCCAGCAGTTACTCCTCCGGGCCTGCCTACGAGCAGTACTTC. It encodes CASSYSSGPAYEQYF.

Worth noting for this clone: One end of the junction varies from germline; a read error may be responsible. The chain couples TRBV5-1 to TRBJ2-1, with 16 bases fitting TRBD2. The V gene's germline CDR1 is SGHRS and CDR2 YFSETQ. The CDR3 is made up of 16 amino acids. This CDR3 reads CASSRGTSGRVGEQFF. DNA of the CDR3: TGCGCTAGCAGCCGCGGGACTAGCGGGAGGGTGGGGGAGCAGTTCTTC.

The chain combines TRBV9 with TRBJ2-3; 11 bases match TRBD2. Losses at the gene ends were 0 bases for V and 4 bases for J; bases not matched to a gene: 7. The CDR3 extends over 17 amino acids. Germline CDR1 SGDLS, CDR2 YYNGEE. This CDR3 is CASSVVGSGRGADTQYF. CDR3 DNA sequence: TGTGCCAGCAGCGTAGTAGGTAGCGGGAGGGGCGCAGATACGCAGTATTTT.

The V and J genes are TRBV4-2 and TRBJ2-5; 9 bases are a match to TRBD2. CDR1 is LGHNA, CDR2 YNFKEQ, per germline. The ends lost 0 bases at V and 1 base at J; junction bases unmatched: 9. The CDR3 totals 18 residues. The CDR3 DNA is TGTGCCAGCAGCCAAGATCAGAAGTCGCGGGAGGGCCAAGAGACCCAGTACTTC. This sequence encodes CASSQDQKSREGQETQYF.

The rearrangement uses TRBV9 and TRBJ2-3; D perhaps matches TRBD1 (5 bases). The CDR3 loop spans 16 amino acids. V gave up 0 bases and J gave up 0 bases, with 11 bases separating them. The germline CDR1 and CDR2 sequences are SGDLS and YYNGEE. CDR3 region: CASSVARQGSTDTQYF. CDR3 coding DNA: TGTGCCAGCAGCGTAGCTCGGCAGGGAAGCACAGATACGCAGTATTTT.

This clone was observed a single time. The J gene is TRBJ2-1, the V gene TRBV9, with 9 nucleotides matching TRBD2. Germline CDR1 SGDLS, CDR2 YYNGEE. The CDR3 has 16 amino acids. Losses at the gene ends were 4 bases for V and 9 bases for J; bases not matched to a gene: 14. As DNA, the CDR3 is TGTGCCAGCAGCCACCTCCGTGATAGCGGGGGACTTGAGCAGTTCTTC. This encodes CASSHLRDSGGLEQFF. Complete variable domain (other parts from reference TRBV9 and TRBJ2-1): DSGVTQTPKHLITATGQRVTLRCSPRSGDLSVYWYQQSLDQGLQFLIQYYNGEERAKGNILERFSAQQFPDLHSELNLSSLELGDSALYFCASSHLRDSGGLEQFFGPGTRLTVL.

As to this clone: This sample includes further DNA sequences coding for the same CDR3. The DNA for the CDR3 is TGTGCCAGCAGTCGGACAGGGGATGGCTACACCTTC. Its translation is CASSRTGDGYTF. J is TRBJ1-2 and V is TRBV6-5; 9 nucleotides match TRBD1. Germline assignment: CDR1 MNHEY and CDR2 SVGAGI. The CDR3 covers 12 residues. With 5 bases clipped from V and 6 bases from J, the junction kept 1 base outside the gene matches.

The CDR3 sequence is CASGTVYTEAFF. The DNA of the CDR3 is TGTGCCAGCGGGACCGTCTACACTGAAGCTTTCTTT. J is TRBJ1-1 and V is TRBV28; TRBD1 might be the D (5 bases). This CDR3 has 12 residues. Germline V gives CDR1 MDHEN, CDR2 SYDVKM. Trimming took 8 bases from V and 3 from J, leaving 10 bases between them.

Notes on this clone: The same CDR3 also results from other DNA sequences found in this sample. The chain links TRBV7-3 to TRBJ2-3; D unresolved. Germline V gives CDR1 SGHTA, CDR2 FQGTGA. This CDR3 spans 14 amino acids. V was clipped by 4 bases and J by 0 bases, with 8 bases between them. This CDR3 reads CASSSRASTDTQYF. As DNA, the CDR3 is TGTGCCAGCAGCTCCCGCGCTAGCACAGATACGCAGTATTTT.

This chain connects TRBV19 to TRBJ1-4; TRBD1 matches at 7 bases. CDR3 length: 15 amino acids. V dropped 9 bases and J dropped 8; count of bases not matched to a gene: 15. CDR1 LNHDA and CDR2 SQIVND come from the germline V gene (reference sequence). DNA for the CDR3: TGTGCCAGCAGAACTGGACAGGTGGTAGGAGAAAAACTGTTTTTT. It yields the protein CASRTGQVVGEKLFF.

The J gene is TRBJ2-5, the V gene TRBV10-3; tentative D call: TRBD2 (5 bases). The germline gives CDR1 ENHRY, CDR2 SYGVKD. This CDR3 has 11 amino acids. V was shortened by 4 bases and J by 5 bases, with 5 bases between the two germline ends. The CDR3 loop reads CAISGEETQYF. The CDR3 DNA reads as TGTGCCATCAGTGGGGAGGAGACCCAGTACTTC.

The chain carries TRBV2 and TRBJ2-5; D not certain. Germline V gene sequence: CDR1 SNHLY, CDR2 FYNNEI. V was cut by 1 base and J by 8 bases, with 11 bases left in between. The CDR3 has 13 residues. In DNA, the CDR3 is TGTGCCAGCAGTGAAGGCGTTCGTAACACCCAGTACTTC. Translation gives CASSEGVRNTQYF.

A note on this clone: Other nucleotide sequences in the sample specify the same CDR3. The chain links TRBV6-5 to TRBJ2-7; D gene unclear. The CDR3 is made up of 11 amino acids. CDR1 is MNHEY and CDR2 is SVGAGI in the germline V gene. The V end was cut by 2 bases, the J end by 3 bases, with 2 bases between. CDR3 nucleotides: TGTGCCAGCAGTTACGTCTACGAGCAGTACTTC. Encoded protein: CASSYVYEQYF.

The chain has TRBV7-2 and TRBJ2-7; D gene unclear. CDR1 and CDR2 from the germline V gene are SGHTA and FQGNSA. V lost 1 base and J 0 bases, leaving 10 bases between the germline ends. The CDR3 contains 15 residues. CDR3 coding DNA: TGTGCCAGCAGCTTAGATCTCCGGAGCTCCTACGAGCAGTACTTC. It codes for CASSLDLRSSYEQYF.

Worth noting for this clone: Other DNA sequences of this sample code for an identical CDR3. The genes are TRBV5-1 and TRBJ2-3, with 9 bases that match TRBD2. With 0 bases clipped from V and 1 base from J, the junction kept 0 bases outside the gene matches. This CDR3 contains 15 residues. Germline lookup yields CDR1 SGHRS and CDR2 YFSETQ. For the CDR3, the DNA is TGCGCCAGCAGCTTGGCTAGCGGGGGCACAGATACGCAGTATTTT. Its translation is CASSLASGGTDTQYF.

V and J are TRBV6-6 and TRBJ1-1; TRBD1 matches 9 bases. Germline CDR1 and CDR2: MNHNY and SVGAGI (reference sequence). The V and J ends lost 2 bases and 4 bases, in that order; junction bases with no gene match: 5. CDR3 length: 15 amino acids. The CDR3 spells CASSYLPQGATEAFF. Written as DNA, the CDR3 is TGTGCCAGCAGTTACCTACCACAGGGGGCCACTGAAGCTTTCTTT.

This chain uses TRBV30 with TRBJ1-1; possibly TRBD1 for D (5 bases). Germline V CDR1 and CDR2: GTSNPN, SVGIG (reference sequence). V dropped 5 bases and J dropped 0 bases, with 7 bases sitting between them. This CDR3 comprises 12 residues. CDR3 region: CAWGTVNTEAFF. CDR3 bases: TGTGCCTGGGGGACGGTGAACACTGAAGCTTTCTTT.

This clone is a singleton in its sample. This chain links TRBV9 with TRBJ2-7; perhaps TRBD2 as D (5 bases). Per the germline V gene, CDR1 is SGDLS and CDR2 is YYNGEE. V shed 4 bases and J shed 2 bases, with 13 bases lying between them. The CDR3 is made up of 14 amino acids. CDR3 nucleotides: TGTGCCAGCAGCAGAACCGGGAATGCCTACGAGCAGTACTTC. This sequence encodes CASSRTGNAYEQYF.

The chain joins TRBV9 to TRBJ2-1; 10 nucleotides align to TRBD2. Germline CDR1 reads SGDLS; CDR2 reads YYNGEE. The CDR3 runs to 18 residues. J gave up 7 bases and V 4 bases, and 17 bases lay outside the gene matches. This chain's CDR3 is CASSHLERGLAGVNEQFF. CDR3 nucleotide sequence: TGTGCCAGCAGCCACCTCGAACGGGGTCTAGCGGGAGTTAATGAGCAGTTCTTC.

This clone was recorded once. The V gene is TRBV2, the J gene TRBJ2-3; D is undetermined. The CDR3 runs 13 residues. The germline V gene has CDR1 SNHLY and CDR2 FYNNEI. Trimming shortened V by 5 bases and J by 2 bases, and 8 bases separated the two germline ends. CDR3 sequence: CASSPALTDTQYF. The CDR3 DNA reads TGTGCCAGCAGTCCCGCACTCACAGATACGCAGTATTTT.

The genes are TRBV18 and TRBJ1-2; 9 bases line up with TRBD1. The germline V gene encodes CDR1 KGHSH and CDR2 LQKENI. The CDR3 totals 14 residues. V was clipped by 3 bases and J by 6 bases; unmatched bases: 5. CDR3 amino acids: CASSPGQGMDGYTF. The DNA for the CDR3 is TGTGCCAGCTCACCGGGACAGGGAATGGATGGCTACACCTTC.

On this clone itself: The same CDR3 can be traced to other DNA sequences in this sample. The rearrangement links TRBV7-2 to TRBJ1-3; D is undetermined. This CDR3 is built from 13 residues. Germline-derived CDR1 and CDR2 are SGHTA and FQGNSA. Trimming left V 1 base short and J 3 bases short, with 4 bases between. The CDR3 sequence is CASSLVGGNTIYF. The CDR3 DNA follows: TGTGCCAGCAGCTTAGTCGGTGGAAACACCATATATTTT.

The V gene is TRBV10-2, the J gene TRBJ2-5; 9 nucleotides agree with TRBD1. V lost 10 bases and J lost 6; bases outside the gene matches: 9. Per the germline V gene, CDR1 is WSHSY and CDR2 is SAAADI. The CDR3 length is 13 residues. CDR3 bases: TGCGCCAACCCGGGACAGGGTATGAAGACCCAGTACTTC. Its protein product is CANPGQGMKTQYF.

This chain connects TRBV28 to TRBJ2-3; 7 nucleotides line up with TRBD1. With 4 bases clipped from V and 2 bases from J, the junction kept 6 bases outside the gene matches. In germline, CDR1 is MDHEN, CDR2 SYDVKM. The length of the CDR3 is 15 residues. The CDR3 DNA follows: TGTGCCAGCAGTTACCGACAGGGATACACAGATACGCAGTATTTT. It specifies CASSYRQGYTDTQYF.

This chain joins TRBV6-1 and TRBJ1-2; possibly TRBD1 for D (5 bases). Deletions cut 5 bases from V and 0 bases from J, with 13 bases between. The germline V gene encodes CDR1 MNHNS and CDR2 SASEGT. CDR3 length: 15 amino acids. The chain's CDR3 is CASSIDSTANYGYTF. In DNA, the CDR3 is TGTGCCAGCAGTATAGACTCGACAGCTAACTATGGCTACACCTTC.

CDR3 loop: CAIASGTGIQETQYF. For the CDR3, the DNA is TGTGCCATCGCTAGCGGGACAGGGATCCAAGAGACCCAGTACTTC. This chain joins TRBV10-3 and TRBJ2-5; D possibly uses TRBD1 or TRBD2 (9 bases each). Germline V gene sequence: CDR1 ENHRY, CDR2 SYGVKD. The CDR3 contains 15 residues. Trimming shortened V by 8 bases and J by 1 base, and 17 bases separated the two germline ends.